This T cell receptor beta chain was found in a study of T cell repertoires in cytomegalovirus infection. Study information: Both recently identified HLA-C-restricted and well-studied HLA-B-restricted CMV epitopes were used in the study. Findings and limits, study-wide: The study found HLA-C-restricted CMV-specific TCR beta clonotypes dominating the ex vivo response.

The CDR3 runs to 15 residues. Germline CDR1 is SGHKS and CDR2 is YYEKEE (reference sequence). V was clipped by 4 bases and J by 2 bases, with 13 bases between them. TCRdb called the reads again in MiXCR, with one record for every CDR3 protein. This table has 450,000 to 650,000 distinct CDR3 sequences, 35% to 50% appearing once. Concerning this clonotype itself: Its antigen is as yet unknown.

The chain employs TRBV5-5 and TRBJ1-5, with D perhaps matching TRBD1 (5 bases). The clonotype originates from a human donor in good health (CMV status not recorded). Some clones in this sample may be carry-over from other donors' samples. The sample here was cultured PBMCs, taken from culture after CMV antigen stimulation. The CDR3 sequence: CASSTGPGGNQPQHF. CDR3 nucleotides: TGTGCCAGCAGCACCGGGCCGGGGGGCAATCAGCCCCAGCATTTT.